The 22 T cell receptor beta chains reported below all come from one sample, sequenced in a study of neoadjuvant anti-PD-1 for oral cavity cancer. Produced via immunoSEQ multiplex PCR; TCRdb's table is partial and in-frame only. Of about 14,000 clones in the sample, around 64% are singletons; the top ten hold 2% to 2.5%. Specimen: PBMCs, collected before nivolumab (anti-PD-1) treatment. Every receptor here comes from a person aged 40 to 85 with oral cavity squamous cell carcinoma.

The CDR3 spells CASSRPGQGAEAFF. The DNA of the CDR3 is TGTGCCAGCAGTCGTCCGGGACAGGGGGCTGAAGCTTTCTTT. This rearrangement joins TRBV27 to TRBJ1-1; 11 positions match TRBD1. CDR3 length equals 14 residues. Germline CDR1 MNHEY, CDR2 SMNVEV (reference sequence). V lost 5 bases, J lost 6 bases, and 5 bases stayed unmatched.

This sequence joins TRBV7-2 and TRBJ2-7; possible D gene TRBD1, 5 bases. There are 13 residues in the CDR3. CDR1 and CDR2 from the germline V gene are SGHTA and FQGNSA. V lost 5 bases, J lost 0 bases, and 8 bases lay in between. In DNA form, the CDR3 reads TGTGCCAGCAGCAAGGGGTCCTCCTACGAGCAGTACTTC. This encodes CASSKGSSYEQYF.

The rearrangement joins TRBV28 to TRBJ1-2; D may be TRBD1 (5 bases). This CDR3 has 13 residues. Trimming removed 7 bases at V and 4 bases at J, with 13 bases between. Germline CDR1 and CDR2: MDHEN and SYDVKM. The CDR3: CASIEGAGYGYTF. Here the CDR3 DNA reads TGTGCCAGCATCGAAGGGGCCGGCTATGGCTACACCTTC.

This clone was recorded a few times. The chain uses TRBV6-1 and TRBJ1-5; D not certain. V lost 0 bases, J lost 5 bases, and 5 bases lay in between. Per the germline V gene, CDR1 is MNHNS and CDR2 is SASEGT. There are 13 residues in the CDR3. CDR3 region: CASSEAFDQPQHF. The CDR3 DNA follows: TGTGCCAGCAGTGAAGCCTTCGATCAGCCCCAGCATTTT.

This clone has only a few counts. V usage is TRBV7-6 and J usage is TRBJ1-1; no clear D. From germline, CDR1 is SGHVS and CDR2 FNYEAQ. The V gene lost 5 bases and the J gene lost 0 bases, with 7 bases spanning the gap. This CDR3 region has 13 residues. The CDR3, as DNA: TGTGCCAGCAGCCGAACAGTGAACACTGAAGCTTTCTTT. This sequence encodes CASSRTVNTEAFF.

This clone occurred a few times. The rearrangement joins TRBV19 to TRBJ1-2; 7 nucleotides match TRBD1. The CDR3 has 14 residues. The germline CDR1 and CDR2 sequences are LNHDA and SQIVND (reference sequence). The V segment lost 5 bases and the J segment 2 bases; nucleotides outside the gene matches: 5. CDR3 nucleotide sequence: TGTGCCAGTAGTCAGTCGACAGGGAACTATGGCTACACCTTC. Translated: CASSQSTGNYGYTF.

This clone was found once. The V call is TRBV6-5, the J call TRBJ1-3; 7 positions match TRBD1. From germline, CDR1 is MNHEY and CDR2 SVGAGI. V lost 6 bases to trimming and J lost 3 bases; unmatched junction nucleotides: 8. The CDR3 totals 15 residues. CDR3 sequence reads: CASRPPTGFGNTIYF. In DNA, the CDR3 is TGTGCCAGCAGGCCCCCGACAGGGTTTGGAAACACCATATATTTT.

The chain employs TRBV5-1 and TRBJ1-1, with D tentatively TRBD1 (5 bases). With 0 bases removed from V and 1 base from J, the gap between germline ends came to 10 bases. This CDR3 region has 15 residues. Germline V gene sequence: CDR1 SGHRS, CDR2 YFSETQ. The CDR3 DNA reads as TGCGCCAGCAGCTTGGCCTTAGGGACGAACACTGAAGCTTTCTTT. Translated, it gives CASSLALGTNTEAFF.

The chain carries TRBV5-4 and TRBJ2-3; TRBD1 agrees at 7 bases. V shed 1 base, J shed 4 bases, and the junction held 9 bases outside the gene matches. Germline V gene sequence: CDR1 SGHNT, CDR2 YYREEE (reference sequence). This CDR3 spans 16 amino acids. The DNA of the CDR3 is TGTGCCAGCAGCTTGTCCGGCAGGGGGATCGCAGATACGCAGTATTTT. This codes for CASSLSGRGIADTQYF.

J is TRBJ1-1 and V is TRBV6-5; TRBD1 is a possible D gene (5 bases). The CDR3 length is 16 residues. The V end lost 4 bases, the J end lost 0 bases, and 15 bases lay between the germline ends. Germline CDR1 is MNHEY and CDR2 is SVGAGI. The CDR3 bases are TGTGCCAGCAGTTCCTGGACCGCCAGGGTGAACACTGAAGCTTTCTTT. The encoded protein is CASSSWTARVNTEAFF.

V gene TRBV5-1 combines with J gene TRBJ2-7, with a tentative D call TRBD1 (5 bases). The CDR3 covers 13 residues. The V end was cut by 4 bases, the J end by 6 bases, with 14 bases between. Germline V lookup: CDR1 SGHRS, CDR2 YFSETQ. The CDR3 DNA follows: TGCGCCAGCAGCCTGGGTGGGGCGAGCGAGCAGTACTTC. Translation: CASSLGGASEQYF.

The V gene is TRBV7-9, the J gene TRBJ1-1; no clear D gene. The CDR3 is 13 residues long. V lost 2 bases to trimming and J lost 5 bases, with 9 bases between them. CDR1 SEHNR and CDR2 FQNEAQ come from the germline V gene (reference sequence). This chain's CDR3 is CASSLQGLTEAFF. CDR3 DNA: TGTGCCAGCAGCTTACAAGGGTTGACTGAAGCTTTCTTT. Full variable domain (rest looked up from reference TRBV7-9 and TRBJ1-1): DTGVSQNPRHKITKRGQNVTFRCDPISEHNRLYWYRQTLGQGPEFLTYFQNEAQLEKSRLLSDRFSAERPKGSFSTLEIQRTEQGDSAMYLCASSLQGLTEAFFGQGTRLTVV.

The J gene is TRBJ2-2, the V gene TRBV2, with D uncertain. The CDR3 totals 15 residues. Trimming stripped 2 bases from V and 4 bases from J, with 11 bases between. CDR1 is SNHLY, CDR2 FYNNEI, per germline. The CDR3 sequence is CASSETQQGTGELFF. The CDR3 nucleotides read TGTGCCAGCAGTGAAACCCAACAAGGCACCGGGGAGCTGTTTTTT. Looking up the rest from reference TRBV2 and TRBJ2-2 gives the full variable domain: EPEVTQTPSHQVTQMGQEVILRCVPISNHLYFYWYRQILGQKVEFLVSFYNNEISEKSEIFDDQFSVERPDGSNFTLKIRSTKLEDSAMYFCASSETQQGTGELFFGEGSRLTVL.

The J gene is TRBJ2-2, the V gene TRBV19, with 11 bases identical to TRBD2. This CDR3 has 17 amino acids. Germline V gene sequence: CDR1 LNHDA, CDR2 SQIVND (reference sequence). V gave up 7 bases and J gave up 7 bases; unmatched junction bases: 14. CDR3 sequence reads: CASILLAGASGNGELFF. The CDR3 DNA reads TGTGCCAGTATCCTACTAGCGGGGGCCTCCGGTAACGGGGAGCTGTTTTTT.

The CDR3 region has the DNA TGTGCCAGCAGTCAAGGGTTTGAGGATGAGCAGTTCTTC. Protein sequence: CASSQGFEDEQFF. The V gene is TRBV6-5, the J gene TRBJ2-1, with D unresolved. Trimming took off 5 bases at V and 8 bases at J, with 13 bases between the two ends. Germline lookup yields CDR1 MNHEY and CDR2 SVGAGI. The length of the CDR3 is 13 residues.

CDR3 sequence reads: CASRDRGGSPLHF. The CDR3 nucleotides are TGTGCCAGCCGGGACAGGGGAGGATCACCCCTCCACTTT. This chain links TRBV19 with TRBJ1-6; 10 nucleotides align to TRBD1. In germline, CDR1 is LNHDA, CDR2 SQIVND (reference sequence). The V segment lost 9 bases and the J segment 10 bases; nucleotides outside the gene matches: 6. The CDR3 is made up of 13 amino acids.

This chain joins TRBV27 and TRBJ2-7, with unresolved D. The ends were cut back, 4 bases at V and 1 base at J, with 5 bases in the middle. The CDR3 loop spans 12 amino acids. Germline V lookup: CDR1 MNHEY, CDR2 SMNVEV (reference sequence). As DNA, the CDR3 is TGTGCCAGCAGTTCCACATCCTACGAGCAGTACTTC. Translation: CASSSTSYEQYF.

The chain is built from TRBV7-8 and TRBJ1-5; D uncertain. Trimming shortened V by 5 bases and J by 4 bases, and 9 bases separated the two germline ends. Germline assignment: CDR1 SGHVS and CDR2 FQNEAQ. This CDR3 has 13 amino acids. The CDR3 spells CASSRSANQPQHF. In DNA, the CDR3 is TGTGCCAGCAGCCGTTCAGCAAATCAGCCCCAGCATTTT.

Here the CDR3 reads CASSLEDRGQQTQYF. The CDR3 bases are TGCGCCAGCAGCTTGGAGGACAGGGGGCAACAGACCCAGTACTTC. V gene TRBV5-1 combines with J gene TRBJ2-5, with TRBD1 matching over 11 bases. The germline V gene encodes CDR1 SGHRS and CDR2 YFSETQ. The CDR3 spans 15 residues. The junction had 4 bases not matched to a gene; V was cut back by 0 bases and J by 6 bases.

The count of this clone is one. The rearrangement links TRBV5-1 to TRBJ1-1; D gene unclear. This CDR3 region has 14 residues. V gave up 2 bases and J gave up 1 base, with 9 bases separating them. The germline V gene encodes CDR1 SGHRS and CDR2 YFSETQ. CDR3 residues: CASSFPGANTEAFF. In DNA form, the CDR3 reads TGCGCCAGCAGCTTCCCAGGCGCGAACACTGAAGCTTTCTTT.

This chain uses TRBV6-1 with TRBJ2-7, with 8 bases fitting TRBD1. Trimming cost V 2 bases and J 0 bases; bases outside gene matches: 6. CDR1 is MNHNS and CDR2 is SASEGT in the germline V gene. CDR3 length: 16 residues. CDR3: CASSEFEGQASYEQYF. CDR3 coding DNA: TGTGCCAGCAGTGAATTTGAGGGACAGGCCTCCTACGAGCAGTACTTC.

This chain links TRBV11-2 with TRBJ2-1; 8 bases match TRBD1. The CDR3 sequence is 16 residues long. The germline gives CDR1 SGHAT, CDR2 FQNNGV. V was clipped by 7 bases and J by 6 bases; unmatched bases: 14. The chain's CDR3 is CASTRRAGGLGNEQFF. For the CDR3, the DNA is TGTGCCAGCACCCGTCGGGCAGGGGGCTTGGGCAATGAGCAGTTCTTC.